This TCR beta chain was identified during a study of blood T cell repertoires in COVID-19 (dated by TCRdb to the early 2020s). In the study overall: Samples covering the acute and convalescent phases of COVID-19 were provided by collaborators in the United States, Italy and Spain. The sample metadata nearly always contained a de-identified subject ID, COVID-19 status, age in years and sex. The samples were drawn from the first 160 participants of the ongoing ImmuneRACE study and from 1,254 subjects provided by 6 global collaborators. Deeply sampled blood TCRbeta repertoires from subjects exposed to, actively infected with, or recovered from COVID-19 were included in the dataset. The material from the prospective study consisted of cDNA or gDNA derived from T cells, B-cell-depleted T cells, or PBMCs. The repertoires were released in a freely available public database intended as a resource for research on the immune response to SARS-CoV-2. Where available, HLA class I and class II types were obtained from metadata supplied by the sample provider rather than from assay-based typing. Overall study results and their limits: Clinical and demographic metadata were provided uncurated, with the amount varying by source and participant.

Each collaborating institution followed its own protocols to collect whole blood in K2EDTA tubes. For TCRbeta analysis, collaborators shipped samples as frozen whole blood, isolated PBMCs, or DNA extracted from either of those sample types. The CDR3 runs 13 amino acids, cysteine and phenylalanine included. Only the CDR3 part of the read is kept: 39 bases, read in frame from the first base. Looking up the germline V gene yields CDR1 SGHDN and CDR2 FVKESK. At the junction V is shortened by 6 bases and J by 5 bases, with 13 bases in between. The immunoSEQ Assay, a bias-controlled multiplex PCR, was used to amplify TCRbeta CDR3 regions from genomic DNA. Under the source paper's analysis protocol: The number of nucleated cells in each sample was estimated from the amplification of reference gene primers within the assay. Sequence reads were collapsed and filtered to measure the absolute abundance of every unique TCRbeta CDR3 rearrangement. For each sample, productive Simpson clonality was calculated by taking the square root of Simpson's diversity index across productive rearrangements. Here the immuneACCESS table is served through TCRdb, limited to in-frame sequences with V and J called. Missing clones are a known gap in these copies; in checked studies unresolved V genes cover under half, and the rest lacks a known reason. The V and J calls and clone size were taken over from that table, and D and trimming were inferred from the DNA. The sample table contains approximately 240,000 clones; only one count was recorded for approximately 80% of them. The top ten clones comprise roughly 4.2% of the sample.

On this clone: Its antigen target is currently unknown. Base qualities are not provided; no much larger clone lies one nucleotide away.

The specimen was peripheral blood. This sequence uses TRBV14 and TRBJ1-2, and TRBD1 may be the D gene, going by 5 matching bases. The sequence was obtained from a woman between 40 and 55 years old with active or convalescent COVID-19. The DNA sequence reads TGTGCCAGCAGTAAACAGGAGCTGTATGGCTACACCTTC. It translates as CASSKQELYGYTF. Outside the CDR3, residues come from the reference TRBV14 and TRBJ1-2 proteins, so the full variable domain is: EAGVTQFPSHSVIEKGQTVTLRCDPISGHDNLYWYRRVMGKEIKFLLHFVKESKQDESGMPNNRFLAERTGGTYSTLKVQPAELEDSGVYFCASSKQELYGYTFGSGTRLTVV.